Listed below are T cell receptor beta chains from one sample, sequenced in a study of CD8+ T cells in alopecia areata. Produced via immunoSEQ multiplex PCR; TCRdb's table is partial and in-frame only. In the table there are under 250,000 clones, about 60% of which are singletons. The sequences come from CD4+ T cells sorted from blood, collected at week 0. The receptors here all came from a human donor with alopecia areata. The CDR3 runs from the conserved cysteine through the conserved F or W. D genes are given only for firm matches. Clone size is stated in some rows and not others, as once, few, many or a class when expanded.

J gene: TRBJ2-4; CDR3 length: 12; clone size: NA; D gene: NA; V gene: TRBV29-1; CDR3 DNA: TGCAGCGTTGGGAGGATGGGACACATTCAGTACTTC; CDR3 protein: CSVGRMGHIQYF
J gene: TRBJ2-7; CDR3 length: 15; clone size: once; D gene: TRBD2; V gene: TRBV25-1; CDR3 DNA: TGTGCCAGCAGTGAACCTAGCGGGACCTCCTACGAGCAGTACTTC; CDR3 protein: CASSEPSGTSYEQYF
J gene: TRBJ2-5; CDR3 length: 17; clone size: few; D gene: TRBD2; V gene: TRBV23-1; CDR3 DNA: TGCGCCAGCAGTCAATCAAGGCTAGCGGGAGTGAATGAGACCCAGTACTTC; CDR3 protein: CASSQSRLAGVNETQYF
J gene: TRBJ2-7; CDR3 length: 15; clone size: few; D gene: NA; V gene: TRBV18; CDR3 DNA: TGTGCCAGCTCACCGACGACGACAGGATCCTACGAGCAGTACTTC; CDR3 protein: CASSPTTTGSYEQYF
J gene: TRBJ2-1; CDR3 length: 14; clone size: NA; D gene: TRBD2; V gene: TRBV7-3; CDR3 DNA: TGTGCCAGCAGCTTAGGGCGGGAGGACAATGAGCAGTTCTTC; CDR3 protein: CASSLGREDNEQFF
J gene: TRBJ1-4; CDR3 length: 15; clone size: NA; D gene: NA; V gene: TRBV7-2; CDR3 DNA: TGTGCCAGCAGCACATTCGGGTCCGAGAATGAAAAACTGTTTTTT; CDR3 protein: CASSTFGSENEKLFF
J gene: TRBJ2-7; CDR3 length: 13; clone size: NA; D gene: NA; V gene: TRBV7-3; CDR3 DNA: TGTGCCAGCGGGATAGACCGAGACTACGAGCAGTACTTC; CDR3 protein: CASGIDRDYEQYF
J gene: TRBJ2-1; CDR3 length: 14; clone size: NA; D gene: NA; V gene: TRBV2; CDR3 DNA: TGTGCCAGCACCTCCCAGGGAGGTGTAAATGAGCAGTTCTTC; CDR3 protein: CASTSQGGVNEQFF
J gene: TRBJ2-7; CDR3 length: 15; clone size: NA; D gene: NA; V gene: TRBV11-2; CDR3 DNA: TGTGCCAGCAGCCTAAGACAGATAAAGTCCTACGAGCAGTACTTC; CDR3 protein: CASSLRQIKSYEQYF
J gene: TRBJ2-2; CDR3 length: 16; clone size: few; D gene: TRBD2; V gene: TRBV5-4; CDR3 DNA: TGTGCCAGCAGCACCGGACTAGCGGGGGGAACCGGGGAGCTGTTTTTT; CDR3 protein: CASSTGLAGGTGELFF
J gene: TRBJ2-1; CDR3 length: 11; clone size: NA; D gene: NA; V gene: TRBV9; CDR3 DNA: TGTGCCAGCAGACGGGGTAATGAGCAGTTCTTC; CDR3 protein: CASRRGNEQFF
J gene: TRBJ1-1; CDR3 length: 13; clone size: few; D gene: NA; V gene: TRBV11-2; CDR3 DNA: TGTGCCAGCAGCTCCCAGATGAACACTGAAGCTTTCTTT; CDR3 protein: CASSSQMNTEAFF
J gene: TRBJ2-2; CDR3 length: 12; clone size: NA; D gene: NA; V gene: TRBV25-1; CDR3 DNA: TGTGCCAGCAGCGAGAACACCGGGGAGCTGTTTTTT; CDR3 protein: CASSENTGELFF
J gene: TRBJ2-7; CDR3 length: 14; clone size: few; D gene: NA; V gene: TRBV7-2; CDR3 DNA: TGTGCCAGCAGCTTAGGCAGGAGCTCCTACGAGCAGTACTTC; CDR3 protein: CASSLGRSSYEQYF
J gene: TRBJ1-5; CDR3 length: 15; clone size: few; D gene: NA; V gene: TRBV23-1; CDR3 DNA: TGCGCCAGCAGTCAATCAGGAGGCCGCAATCAGCCCCAGCATTTT; CDR3 protein: CASSQSGGRNQPQHF
J gene: TRBJ2-6; CDR3 length: 18; clone size: few; D gene: NA; V gene: TRBV25-1; CDR3 DNA: TGTGCCAGCAGTGAATATTTCACCGACGAGTCTGGGGCCAACGTCCTGACTTTC; CDR3 protein: CASSEYFTDESGANVLTF
J gene: TRBJ1-1; CDR3 length: 12; clone size: NA; D gene: NA; V gene: TRBV7-9; CDR3 DNA: TGTGCCAGCAGCTTCTCCACAGGGCAAGCTTTCTTT; CDR3 protein: CASSFSTGQAFF
J gene: TRBJ2-1; CDR3 length: 16; clone size: few; D gene: TRBD1; V gene: TRBV12-5; CDR3 DNA: TGTGCTAGTCGGTTATGGACAGGGAACTCCTACAATGAGCAGTTCTTC; CDR3 protein: CASRLWTGNSYNEQFF
J gene: TRBJ2-3; CDR3 length: 17; clone size: NA; D gene: TRBD2; V gene: TRBV29-1; CDR3 DNA: TGCAGCGGATTAGCGGGGGCCTCGTCCATTCGCACAGATACGCAGTATTTT; CDR3 protein: CSGLAGASSIRTDTQYF
J gene: TRBJ1-5; CDR3 length: 13; clone size: NA; D gene: NA; V gene: TRBV30; CDR3 DNA: TGTGCCTGGAGCGAACAACCCGGTCAGCCCCAGCATTTT; CDR3 protein: CAWSEQPGQPQHF
J gene: TRBJ2-7; CDR3 length: 13; clone size: NA; D gene: NA; V gene: TRBV29-1; CDR3 DNA: TGCAGCGTAGGACAGTACGAGGATCGCGAGCAGTACTTC; CDR3 protein: CSVGQYEDREQYF
J gene: TRBJ1-2; CDR3 length: 13; clone size: few; D gene: NA; V gene: TRBV2; CDR3 DNA: TGTGCCAGCGCGGAGTGGCAGGGCTATGGCTACACCTTC; CDR3 protein: CASAEWQGYGYTF
J gene: TRBJ2-1; CDR3 length: 17; clone size: NA; D gene: TRBD2; V gene: TRBV5-1; CDR3 DNA: TGCGCCAGCAGCTTGACGCCTAGCGGGGGGGCCTTAGATGAGCAGTTCTTC; CDR3 protein: CASSLTPSGGALDEQFF
J gene: TRBJ2-6; CDR3 length: 16; clone size: NA; D gene: TRBD1; V gene: TRBV9; CDR3 DNA: TGTGCCAGCAGCGTAGTATCCAGGGGGCGCACCAACGTCCTGACTTTC; CDR3 protein: CASSVVSRGRTNVLTF
J gene: TRBJ2-5; CDR3 length: 13; clone size: NA; D gene: NA; V gene: TRBV30; CDR3 DNA: TGTGCCTGGAGTGGGGGGACCCAAGAGACCCAGTACTTC; CDR3 protein: CAWSGGTQETQYF
J gene: TRBJ1-4; CDR3 length: 15; clone size: NA; D gene: NA; V gene: TRBV6-5; CDR3 DNA: TGTGCCAGCAGTTATGGTGGACAAACGGGTGAAAAACTGTTTTTT; CDR3 protein: CASSYGGQTGEKLFF
J gene: TRBJ1-2; CDR3 length: 17; clone size: few; D gene: TRBD1; V gene: TRBV19; CDR3 DNA: TGTGCCAGTACCCGAGGAAGGGACAGGGGGAAAAACTATGGCTACACCTTC; CDR3 protein: CASTRGRDRGKNYGYTF
J gene: TRBJ2-1; CDR3 length: 14; clone size: NA; D gene: NA; V gene: TRBV2; CDR3 DNA: TGTGCCAGCAGAGTAACAGGGTACTACAATGAGCAGTTCTTC; CDR3 protein: CASRVTGYYNEQFF